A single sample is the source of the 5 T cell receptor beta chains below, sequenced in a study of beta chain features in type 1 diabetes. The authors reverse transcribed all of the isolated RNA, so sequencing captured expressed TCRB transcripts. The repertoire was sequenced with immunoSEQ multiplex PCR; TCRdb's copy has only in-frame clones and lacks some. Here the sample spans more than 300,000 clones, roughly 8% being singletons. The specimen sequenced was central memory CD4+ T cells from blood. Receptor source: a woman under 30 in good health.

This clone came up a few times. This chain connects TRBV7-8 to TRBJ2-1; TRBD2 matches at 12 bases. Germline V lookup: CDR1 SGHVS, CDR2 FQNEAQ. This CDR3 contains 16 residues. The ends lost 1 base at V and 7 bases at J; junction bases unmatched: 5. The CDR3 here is CASSLELAGGWNEQFF. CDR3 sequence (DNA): TGTGCCAGCAGCTTAGAACTAGCGGGAGGCTGGAATGAGCAGTTCTTC.

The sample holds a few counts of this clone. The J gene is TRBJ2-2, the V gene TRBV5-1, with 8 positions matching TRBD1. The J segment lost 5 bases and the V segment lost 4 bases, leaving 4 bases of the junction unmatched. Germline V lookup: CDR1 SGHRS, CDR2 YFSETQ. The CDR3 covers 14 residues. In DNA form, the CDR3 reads TGCGCCAGCAGCAAGGGACAGGCTACCGGGGAGCTGTTTTTT. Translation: CASSKGQATGELFF.

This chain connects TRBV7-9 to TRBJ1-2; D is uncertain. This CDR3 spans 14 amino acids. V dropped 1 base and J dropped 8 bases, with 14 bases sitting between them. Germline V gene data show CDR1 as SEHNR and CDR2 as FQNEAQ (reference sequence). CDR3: CASSLVAASSGYTF. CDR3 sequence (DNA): TGTGCCAGCAGCTTAGTTGCGGCGAGTAGCGGCTACACCTTC. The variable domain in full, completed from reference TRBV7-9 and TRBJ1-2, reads DTGVSQNPRHKITKRGQNVTFRCDPISEHNRLYWYRQTLGQGPEFLTYFQNEAQLEKSRLLSDRFSAERPKGSFSTLEIQRTEQGDSAMYLCASSLVAASSGYTFGSGTRLTVV.

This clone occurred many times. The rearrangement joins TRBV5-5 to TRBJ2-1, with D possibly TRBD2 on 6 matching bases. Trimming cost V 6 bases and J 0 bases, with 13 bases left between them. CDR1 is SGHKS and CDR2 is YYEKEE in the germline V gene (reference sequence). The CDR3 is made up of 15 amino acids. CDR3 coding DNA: TGTGCCAGCAACATAGCGGTAAGCTCCTACAATGAGCAGTTCTTC. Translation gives CASNIAVSSYNEQFF. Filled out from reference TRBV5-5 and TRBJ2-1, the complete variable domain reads DAGVTQSPTHLIKTRGQQVTLRCSPISGHKSVSWYQQVLGQGPQFIFQYYEKEERGRGNFPDRFSARQFPNYSSELNVNALLLGDSALYLCASNIAVSSYNEQFFGPGTRLTVL.

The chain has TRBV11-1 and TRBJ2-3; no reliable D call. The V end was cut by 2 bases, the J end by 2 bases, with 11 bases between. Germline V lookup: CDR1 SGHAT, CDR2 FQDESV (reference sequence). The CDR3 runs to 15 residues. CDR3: CASSLLQTNTDTQYF. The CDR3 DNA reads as TGTGCCAGCAGCTTACTACAAACCAACACAGATACGCAGTATTTT.